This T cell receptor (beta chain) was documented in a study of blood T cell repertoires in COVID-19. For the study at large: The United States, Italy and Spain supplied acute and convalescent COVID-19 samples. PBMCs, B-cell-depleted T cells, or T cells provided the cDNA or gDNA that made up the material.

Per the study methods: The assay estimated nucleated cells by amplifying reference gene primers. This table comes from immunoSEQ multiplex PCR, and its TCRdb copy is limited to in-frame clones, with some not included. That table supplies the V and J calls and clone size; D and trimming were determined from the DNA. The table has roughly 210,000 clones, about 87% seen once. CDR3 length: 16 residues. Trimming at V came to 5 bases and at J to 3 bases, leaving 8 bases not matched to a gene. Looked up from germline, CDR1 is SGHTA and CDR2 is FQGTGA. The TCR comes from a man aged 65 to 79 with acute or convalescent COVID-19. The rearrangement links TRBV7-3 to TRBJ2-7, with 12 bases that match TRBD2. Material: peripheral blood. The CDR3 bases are TGTGCCAGCAGCCCCTCTAGCGGGGGGGGCTTCTACGAGCAGTACTTC. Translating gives CASSPSSGGGFYEQYF.